The TCR beta chain described here comes from a study of blood T cells in healthy people across ages. Together with a sample-barcoded 5' primer, a J-beta primer mix was included in a second PCR lasting roughly 6 to 12 cycles. Every cDNA molecule carried a tag from a template-switch adaptor bearing 12 random nucleotides. One entry per CDR3 protein, called by TCRdb with MiXCR from the 5' RACE reads. Of approximately 1,000,000 distinct CDR3 sequences in the sample, roughly two fifths were seen once. In this sample, this clonotype turned up a few times. Sequenced input: blood. This TCR derives from a man aged 18 to 35 in good health.

The CDR3 coding sequence is TGCGCCAGCAGTCCTGAGGGACAGGACTTAGGCAATGAGCAGTTCTTC. This gives the protein CASSPEGQDLGNEQFF. The chain has TRBV5-1 and TRBJ2-1, with 8 bases matching TRBD1. The V gene's germline CDR1 is SGHRS and CDR2 YFSETQ. V was pared by 5 bases and J by 6 bases, with 13 bases of the junction left unmatched. CDR3 length: 16 residues.